A selection of T cell receptor beta chains follows, all from one sample in a study of blood T cell repertoires in COVID-19. Produced via immunoSEQ multiplex PCR; TCRdb's table is partial and in-frame only. The table shows under 200,000 clones, with approximately 86% occurring only once. Sequencing was done on a sample of peripheral blood. These receptors were taken from a woman aged 80 or older with acute or convalescent COVID-19. Each CDR3 is given with its conserved first and last residue. Fields, in order: J gene, V gene, D gene, clone size, CDR3 protein, CDR3 DNA. A D gene is named only where the DNA matches it firmly. Size is omitted from some rows. Given values are once, few, many or a class for expanded clones.

>TRBJ2-3|TRBV6-5|.|.
CASRDRPPVDTQYF
TGTGCCAGCAGAGACAGGCCTCCGGTAGATACGCAGTATTTT
>TRBJ1-2|TRBV12-5|.|.
CASGSPGNYGYTF
TGTGCTAGTGGTTCCCCGGGGAACTATGGCTACACCTTC
>TRBJ2-2|TRBV5-4|.|.
CASSHSNTGELFF
TGTGCCAGCAGCCATTCAAACACCGGGGAGCTGTTTTTT
>TRBJ2-7|TRBV4-1|TRBD1|.
CASSQVPYRGPGEQYF
TGCGCCAGCAGCCAAGTACCTTACAGGGGGCCGGGGGAGCAGTACTTC
>TRBJ1-2|TRBV19|TRBD1|.
CASSMSGQGGYTF
TGTGCCAGTAGTATGTCTGGACAGGGTGGCTACACCTTC
>TRBJ1-3|TRBV30|.|few
CAWNGISGNTIYF
TGTGCCTGGAACGGTATCTCTGGAAACACCATATATTTT
>TRBJ1-5|TRBV5-5|TRBD1|.
CASSATGGIGSNQPQHF
TGTGCCAGCAGCGCCACAGGGGGCATCGGAAGCAATCAGCCCCAGCATTTT
>TRBJ1-1|TRBV11-3|.|.
CASSLNLVTEAFF
TGTGCCAGCAGCTTAAATCTCGTCACTGAAGCTTTCTTT
>TRBJ2-3|TRBV30|.|once
CAWSASGTQYF
TGTGCCTGGAGTGCCTCAGGTACGCAGTATTTT
>TRBJ1-6|TRBV6-5|.|.
CASSYDRINSPLHF
TGTGCCAGCAGTTACGACAGAATTAATTCACCCCTCCACTTT
>TRBJ2-2|TRBV5-1|.|.
CASSLGVGAGELFF
TGCGCCAGCAGCTTGGGAGTCGGAGCCGGGGAGCTGTTTTTT
>TRBJ2-2|TRBV30|TRBD2|once
CAWSGLAGNTGELFF
TGTGCCTGGAGTGGACTAGCGGGGAACACCGGGGAGCTGTTTTTT
>TRBJ1-3|TRBV7-8|TRBD1|.
CASSRGQAPGNTIYF
TGTGCCAGCAGCCGGGGACAGGCTCCTGGAAACACCATATATTTT
>TRBJ1-1|TRBV3-1/TRBV3-2|.|.
CASSQDSVGPPPPEAFF
TGTGCCAGCAGCCAAGATAGCGTCGGACCCCCGCCCCCTGAAGCTTTCTTT
>TRBJ2-1|TRBV13|TRBD2|.
CASSFWGEAGAGNEQFF
TGTGCCAGCAGCTTTTGGGGCGAGGCGGGAGCGGGGAATGAGCAGTTCTTC
>TRBJ1-1|TRBV20-1|TRBD1|.
CSASSAGGGNTEAFF
TGCAGTGCTAGTTCGGCAGGGGGAGGCAACACTGAAGCTTTCTTT
>TRBJ1-6|TRBV29-1|TRBD1|.
CSVWTGGPYNSPLHF
TGCAGCGTCTGGACAGGAGGCCCATATAATTCACCCCTCCACTTT
>TRBJ1-2|TRBV5-6|.|.
CASSLDREIYGYTF
TGTGCCAGCAGCTTGGATAGGGAGATCTATGGCTACACCTTC
>TRBJ1-1|TRBV6-2/TRBV6-3|TRBD1|.
CASSYNTGVTEAFF
TGTGCCAGCAGTTACAATACAGGGGTCACTGAAGCTTTCTTT
>TRBJ1-5|TRBV10-3|TRBD1|.
CAISPDRGGQPQHF
TGTGCCATCAGTCCAGACAGGGGTGGTCAGCCCCAGCATTTT
>TRBJ2-1|TRBV2|TRBD2|.
CASSDKPGLVGTEQFF
TGTGCCAGCAGTGACAAGCCTGGACTAGTAGGGACTGAGCAGTTCTTC
>TRBJ2-1|TRBV6-5|TRBD1|.
CASRTGGPYNEQFF
TGTGCCAGCAGAACAGGGGGCCCCTACAATGAGCAGTTCTTC
>TRBJ1-5|TRBV6-5|.|.
CASMGGSGQPQHF
TGTGCCAGCATGGGGGGGTCTGGTCAGCCCCAGCATTTT
>TRBJ1-2|TRBV5-4|.|.
CASSLAGRDGYTF
TGTGCCAGCAGCTTGGCAGGGCGCGATGGCTACACCTTC
>TRBJ1-5|TRBV6-1|.|.
CASSEAADSNQPQHF
TGTGCCAGCAGTGAAGCGGCAGATAGCAATCAGCCCCAGCATTTT
>TRBJ2-7|TRBV29-1|TRBD1|.
CSAATGAAALEQYF
TGCAGCGCCGCGACAGGGGCCGCTGCACTCGAGCAGTACTTC
>TRBJ1-1|TRBV30|TRBD1|.
CAWSGGQGARTEAFF
TGTGCCTGGAGTGGCGGACAGGGGGCGCGCACTGAAGCTTTCTTT
>TRBJ2-7|TRBV4-3|.|once
CASSQEPGMIVYEQYF
TGCGCCAGCAGCCAAGAGCCCGGGATGATCGTCTACGAGCAGTACTTC
>TRBJ2-2|TRBV5-4|.|.
CASITSVGELFF
TGTGCCAGCATCACCTCGGTCGGGGAGCTGTTTTTT
>TRBJ2-6|TRBV18|.|once
CASSPGGPGANVLTF
TGTGCCAGCTCACCGGGGGGGCCTGGGGCCAACGTCCTGACTTTC
>TRBJ1-2|TRBV30|.|.
CAWSAGAGDGYTF
TGTGCCTGGAGTGCTGGGGCAGGGGATGGCTACACCTTC
>TRBJ1-1|TRBV2|TRBD1|.
CASRGTGGDTEAFF
TGTGCCAGCAGGGGGACAGGGGGGGACACTGAAGCTTTCTTT
>TRBJ2-3|TRBV18|TRBD2|.
CASSPLAGGQTSTDTQYF
TGTGCCAGCTCACCGCTAGCGGGGGGACAAACTAGCACAGATACGCAGTATTTT
>TRBJ2-7|TRBV2|TRBD2|.
CASSRSGGPYEQYF
TGTGCCAGCAGTCGTAGCGGGGGCCCCTACGAGCAGTACTTC
>TRBJ1-5|TRBV21-1|.|.
CASSPRQGEGECGVCYQPQHF
TGTGCCAGCAGCCCGCGACAGGGGGAGGGTGAATGCGGGGTTTGCTATCAGCCCCAGCATTTT
>TRBJ2-3|TRBV18|TRBD2|.
CASSPVSGSPRTDTQYF
TGTGCCAGCTCACCGGTTAGCGGGAGCCCCCGCACAGATACGCAGTATTTT
>TRBJ2-7|TRBV6-5|TRBD1|.
CASSSRDRVGEQYF
TGTGCCAGCAGTTCCCGGGACAGGGTTGGCGAGCAGTACTTC
>TRBJ1-5|TRBV30|.|.
CAWSVRMGNQPQHF
TGTGCCTGGAGTGTGCGTATGGGCAATCAGCCCCAGCATTTT
>TRBJ2-5|TRBV15|.|.
CATSRDRTASRGPETQYF
TGTGCCACCAGCAGAGATCGTACGGCTAGCAGGGGCCCAGAGACCCAGTACTTC
>TRBJ2-7|TRBV5-8|.|.
CASSLVREQYF
TGTGCCAGCAGCTTGGTCCGGGAGCAGTACTTC
>TRBJ1-1|TRBV6-5|.|.
CASSPKIGNTEAFF
TGTGCCAGCAGTCCCAAGATCGGGAACACTGAAGCTTTCTTT
>TRBJ2-5|TRBV9|TRBD1|.
CASSPRQGSQETQYF
TGTGCCAGCAGCCCCCGACAGGGGTCGCAAGAGACCCAGTACTTC
>TRBJ1-1|TRBV5-6|.|.
CASSLGAHGPTAFF
TGTGCCAGCAGCCTTGGGGCACACGGCCCGACAGCTTTCTTT
>TRBJ1-3|TRBV4-1|.|few
CASSRAGSGNTIYF
TGCGCCAGCAGCCGAGCGGGGTCTGGAAACACCATATATTTT
>TRBJ1-2|TRBV5-6|.|once
CASSSPGYGGNGYTF
TGTGCCAGCAGCTCGCCTGGCTACGGCGGCAATGGCTACACCTTC
>TRBJ2-1|TRBV7-2|TRBD2|once
CASGRAGGSYNEQFF
TGTGCCAGCGGCAGAGCGGGGGGTTCCTACAATGAGCAGTTCTTC